This is a list of T cell receptor beta chains from one sample in a study of Ad26.COV2.S vaccination and SARS-CoV-2 variants. Measured with immunoSEQ multiplex PCR; TCRdb has only the in-frame clones, and not every one. The profile shows 430,000 or so clones, 89% of them singletons. The sample here was peripheral blood, taken in a trial of Ad26.COV2.S vaccine versus placebo. The origin of the receptors is a person between 18 and 65 years old who received the Ad26.COV2.S COVID-19 vaccine or a placebo. Each CDR3 is given with its conserved first and last residue. The order of the fields is V gene, J gene, CDR3 protein.

V gene: TRBV27; J gene: TRBJ2-3; CDR3 protein: CASSSKRSTDTQYF
V gene: TRBV6-6; J gene: TRBJ2-3; CDR3 protein: CASRLTNTDTQYF
V gene: TRBV2; J gene: TRBJ1-2; CDR3 protein: CASSPLGQTGGYTF
V gene: TRBV9; J gene: TRBJ2-7; CDR3 protein: CASSLSPGGASSEQYF
V gene: TRBV25-1; J gene: TRBJ2-7; CDR3 protein: CASSEEKTYEQYF
V gene: TRBV2; J gene: TRBJ2-1; CDR3 protein: CASNTQVVLSNEQFF
V gene: TRBV7-9; J gene: TRBJ2-1; CDR3 protein: CASSLSGLAGNEQFF
V gene: TRBV30; J gene: TRBJ2-6; CDR3 protein: CAWGVGANVLTF
V gene: TRBV28; J gene: TRBJ2-3; CDR3 protein: CASSFMGPISTDTQYF
V gene: TRBV6-6; J gene: TRBJ1-2; CDR3 protein: CASSYDSPGAGGYTF
V gene: TRBV5-5; J gene: TRBJ1-2; CDR3 protein: CASSLAGDRVTESYGYTF
V gene: TRBV4-2; J gene: TRBJ1-6; CDR3 protein: CASSQEGLRDRGLDSPLHF
V gene: TRBV13; J gene: TRBJ1-6; CDR3 protein: CASSLGGGITNSPLHF
V gene: TRBV7-2; J gene: TRBJ1-2; CDR3 protein: CASSLVYGPAYGYTF
V gene: TRBV27; J gene: TRBJ1-2; CDR3 protein: CASSWTGYGYTF
V gene: TRBV14; J gene: TRBJ1-1; CDR3 protein: CASSQEISSRAFF
V gene: TRBV7-2; J gene: TRBJ2-3; CDR3 protein: CASSLDPRGRRGDTQYF
V gene: TRBV11-2; J gene: TRBJ1-2; CDR3 protein: CASTWGGKSNYGYTF
V gene: TRBV4-2; J gene: TRBJ1-2; CDR3 protein: CASSQPGSGDYGYTF
V gene: TRBV11-1; J gene: TRBJ2-3; CDR3 protein: CASSLLAGTDTQYF
V gene: TRBV5-1; J gene: TRBJ2-2; CDR3 protein: CASSLSPNTGELFF
V gene: TRBV7-9; J gene: TRBJ1-1; CDR3 protein: CASSSRGRLNTEAFF
V gene: TRBV7-2; J gene: TRBJ2-5; CDR3 protein: CASSLRLMRGQETQYF
V gene: TRBV6-4; J gene: TRBJ1-5; CDR3 protein: CASSPGTGANQPQHF
V gene: TRBV15; J gene: TRBJ2-5; CDR3 protein: CATSSHRDRQWETQYF
V gene: TRBV7-9; J gene: TRBJ2-5; CDR3 protein: CASSSTIGIRTRETQYF
V gene: TRBV6-2/TRBV6-3; J gene: TRBJ2-3; CDR3 protein: CASSYSRGVSWTDTQYF
V gene: TRBV30; J gene: TRBJ1-3; CDR3 protein: CAWSVRGRLGNTIYF
V gene: TRBV4-3; J gene: TRBJ2-1; CDR3 protein: CASSQDSIRMYSEQFF
V gene: TRBV6-6; J gene: TRBJ1-3; CDR3 protein: CASRVGGNTIYF
V gene: TRBV7-2; J gene: TRBJ1-1; CDR3 protein: CASGSGLSTEAFF
V gene: TRBV27; J gene: TRBJ1-5; CDR3 protein: CASSMAGYSNQPQHF
V gene: TRBV7-2; J gene: TRBJ1-1; CDR3 protein: CASSFSSGQKAFF